Below are 14 T cell receptor beta chains sequenced from a single sample in a study of T-cell memory formation after mild COVID-19. TCRdb used MiXCR to reprocess the 5' RACE reads, holding one entry per CDR3 protein. This sample has approximately 99,000 distinct CDR3 sequences, with 15% to 20% found just once. The sequenced material came from PBMCs or a T cell subset sorted from them (not recorded which). These receptor sequences come from a man between 18 and 29 years old who had mild COVID-19 (a few samples of this study predate the infection). Cell type and time point are not known.

The chain joins TRBV5-6 to TRBJ2-7; D gene ambiguous. The V and J ends lost 1 base and 2 bases respectively, with 4 bases between them. This CDR3 contains 12 residues. Germline V CDR1 and CDR2: SGHDT, YYEEEE. The CDR3: CASSLYTYEQYV. The CDR3 DNA is TGTGCCAGCAGCTTGTATACCTACGAGCAGTACGTC.

This clonotype has more than one count but fewer than ten. The chain combines TRBV12-3 or TRBV12-4 with TRBJ2-5, with D maybe TRBD1 (5 bases). CDR3 size: 12 residues. Deletions cut 6 bases from V and 3 bases from J, with 8 bases between. The CDR3 DNA is TGTGCCAGCAGCCGACAGAAAGAGACCCAGTACTTC. It yields the protein CASSRQKETQYF.

CDR3 in DNA: TGCGCCAGCAGCCAAGTGGCAGCCGCTAACTATGGCTACACCTTC. Encoded protein: CASSQVAAANYGYTF. The chain recombines TRBV4-1 with TRBJ1-2; D is uncertain. CDR1 is MGHRA and CDR2 is YSYEKL in the germline V gene. The germline V and J ends were trimmed by 1 base and 0 bases, with 9 bases remaining between them. There are 15 residues in the CDR3.

The chain combines TRBV12-3 or TRBV12-4 with TRBJ2-5; D is perhaps TRBD1 or TRBD2 (5 bases each). The V gene lost 6 bases and the J gene lost 4 bases, with 18 bases spanning the gap. CDR3 length: 15 residues. The CDR3 DNA sequence: TGTGCCAGCAGCTCCGGGACCTCTCGACCAGAGACCCAGTACTTC. This sequence encodes CASSSGTSRPETQYF.

This clonotype was recorded once. The chain uses TRBV5-1 and TRBJ2-7, with TRBD1 matching over 9 bases. With 5 bases clipped from V and 2 bases from J, the junction kept 5 bases outside the gene matches. Germline assignment: CDR1 SGHRS and CDR2 YFSETQ. CDR3 length: 14 amino acids. Written as DNA, the CDR3 is TGCGCCAGCAGAAACGGGACAGGGCCCTACGAGCAGTACGTC. Its translation is CASRNGTGPYEQYV.

The chain couples TRBV11-1 to TRBJ2-2; maybe TRBD1 (6 bases). The ends were cut back, 1 base at V and 6 bases at J, with 9 bases in the middle. CDR3 length equals 14 residues. Per germline, CDR1 SGHAT and CDR2 FQDESV (reference sequence). The CDR3 nucleotides read TGTGCCAGCAGCTTAGACAGGGCGGCCGGGGAGCTGTTTTTT. Amino acid sequence: CASSLDRAAGELFF.

V and J are TRBV4-3 and TRBJ2-5; D ambiguous. CDR3 length equals 13 residues. With 2 bases removed from V and 5 bases from J, the gap between germline ends came to 9 bases. The germline CDR1 and CDR2 sequences are LGHNA and YSLEER. CDR3 bases: TGCGCCAGCAGCCAAAATCACGGGGAGACCCAGTACTTC. It specifies CASSQNHGETQYF.

This clonotype was recorded a few times. The CDR3 DNA sequence: TGTGCCAGCGGGGGAGGGGGCAGGAATGAGCAGTTCTTC. Its protein product is CASGGGGRNEQFF. This sequence joins TRBV27 and TRBJ2-1; the D call may be TRBD1 or TRBD2 (7 bases each). The CDR3 has 13 amino acids. V was cut by 8 bases and J by 7 bases, with 15 bases left in between. CDR1 and CDR2 (germline): MNHEY, SMNVEV (reference sequence).

The chain has TRBV9 and TRBJ1-1; 9 bases line up with TRBD1. J was trimmed by 1 base and V by 4 bases; bases with no gene match: 5. This CDR3 comprises 15 residues. CDR1 and CDR2 from the germline V gene are SGDLS and YYNGEE. The DNA of the CDR3 is TGTGCCAGCAGCAGACCGGGACAGGGGAACACTGAAGCTTTCTTT. Its translation is CASSRPGQGNTEAFF. Looking up the rest from reference TRBV9 and TRBJ1-1 gives the full variable domain: DSGVTQTPKHLITATGQRVTLRCSPRSGDLSVYWYQQSLDQGLQFLIQYYNGEERAKGNILERFSAQQFPDLHSELNLSSLELGDSALYFCASSRPGQGNTEAFFGQGTRLTVV.

In its sample, this clonotype was seen a few times. V gene TRBV27 combines with J gene TRBJ2-7; TRBD1 aligns across 9 bases. Germline V gene sequence: CDR1 MNHEY, CDR2 SMNVEV (reference sequence). J lost 2 bases, V lost 6 bases, and 5 bases had no gene match. There are 14 residues in the CDR3. The CDR3 sequence is CASSFRDRAYEQYF. CDR3 DNA: TGTGCCAGCAGCTTCCGGGACAGGGCCTACGAGCAGTACTTC.

This clonotype showed up just a few times. The chain joins TRBV5-1 to TRBJ2-7; 8 bases map to TRBD2. Per germline, CDR1 SGHRS and CDR2 YFSETQ. The CDR3 sequence is 14 residues long. Losses at the gene ends were 3 bases for V and 4 bases for J; bases not matched to a gene: 6. CDR3 residues: CASSSRTSTYEQYF. CDR3 bases: TGCGCCAGCAGCTCTCGGACTAGCACATACGAGCAGTACTTC. Full variable domain (missing parts from reference TRBV5-1 and TRBJ2-7): KAGVTQTPRYLIKTRGQQVTLSCSPISGHRSVSWYQQTPGQGLQFLFEYFSETQRNKGNFPGRFSGRQFSNSRSEMNVSTLELGDSALYLCASSSRTSTYEQYFGPGTRLTVT.

This clonotype was detected a few times. The V gene is TRBV9, the J gene TRBJ1-2; 9 positions agree with TRBD1. The CDR3 contains 14 residues. Germline assignment: CDR1 SGDLS and CDR2 YYNGEE. With 0 bases clipped from V and 3 bases from J, the junction kept 0 bases outside the gene matches. CDR3 bases: TGTGCCAGCAGCGTAGGGACAGGGGACTATGGCTACACCTTC. Its protein product is CASSVGTGDYGYTF.

This clonotype was recorded only once. This chain links TRBV4-3 with TRBJ2-1; D gene ambiguous. Germline V gene lookup returns CDR1 LGHNA and CDR2 YSLEER. The CDR3 has 14 amino acids. Trimming shortened V by 0 bases and J by 7 bases, and 10 bases separated the two germline ends. The CDR3 protein is CASSQDTMINEQFF. The CDR3 DNA reads as TGCGCCAGCAGCCAAGATACGATGATTAATGAGCAGTTCTTC.

The chain joins TRBV11-2 to TRBJ2-1, with TRBD2 identical over 9 bases. CDR1 and CDR2 from the germline V gene are SGHAT and FQNNGV. V dropped 2 bases and J dropped 10; count of bases not matched to a gene: 9. There are 15 residues in the CDR3. The CDR3 is CASSLSAGGWEEQFF. CDR3 bases: TGTGCCAGCAGCTTATCTGCGGGGGGGTGGGAGGAGCAGTTCTTC.